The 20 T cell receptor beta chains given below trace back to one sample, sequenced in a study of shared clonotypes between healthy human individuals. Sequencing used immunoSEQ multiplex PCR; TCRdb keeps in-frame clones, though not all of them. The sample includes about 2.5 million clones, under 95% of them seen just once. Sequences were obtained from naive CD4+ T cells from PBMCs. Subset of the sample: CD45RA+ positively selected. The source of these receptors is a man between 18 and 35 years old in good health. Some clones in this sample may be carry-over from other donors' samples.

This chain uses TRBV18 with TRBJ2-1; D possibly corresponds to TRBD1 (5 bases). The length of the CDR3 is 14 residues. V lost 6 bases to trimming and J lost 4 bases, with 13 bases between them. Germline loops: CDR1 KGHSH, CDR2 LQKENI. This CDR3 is CASSPPDIYNEQFF. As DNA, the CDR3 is TGTGCCAGCTCCCCCCCGGACATATACAATGAGCAGTTCTTC. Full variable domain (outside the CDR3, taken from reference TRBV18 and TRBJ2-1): NAGVMQNPRHLVRRRGQEARLRCSPMKGHSHVYWYRQLPEEGLKFMVYLQKENIIDESGMPKERFSAEFPKEGPSILRIQQVVRGDSAAYFCASSPPDIYNEQFFGPGTRLTVL.

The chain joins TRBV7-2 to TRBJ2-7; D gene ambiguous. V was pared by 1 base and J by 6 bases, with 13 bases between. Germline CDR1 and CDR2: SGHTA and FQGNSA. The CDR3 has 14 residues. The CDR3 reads CASSLVPESSEQYF. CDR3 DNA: TGTGCCAGCAGCTTAGTCCCCGAGTCCAGCGAGCAGTACTTC.

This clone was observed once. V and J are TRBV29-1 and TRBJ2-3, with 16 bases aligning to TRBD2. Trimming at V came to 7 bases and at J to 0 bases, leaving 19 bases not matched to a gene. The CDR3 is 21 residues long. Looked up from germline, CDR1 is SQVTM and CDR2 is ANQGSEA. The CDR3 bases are TGCAGCGGTAAAAGTAAGGGACTAGCGGGAGGGAACAATCAAAGCACAGATACGCAGTATTTT. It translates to CSGKSKGLAGGNNQSTDTQYF.

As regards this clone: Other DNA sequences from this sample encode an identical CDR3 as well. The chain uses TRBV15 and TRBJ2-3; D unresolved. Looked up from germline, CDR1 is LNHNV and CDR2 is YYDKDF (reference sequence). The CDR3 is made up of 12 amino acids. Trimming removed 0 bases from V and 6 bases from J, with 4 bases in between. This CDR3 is CATSREGDTQYF. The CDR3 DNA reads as TGTGCCACCAGCAGAGAGGGGGATACGCAGTATTTT.

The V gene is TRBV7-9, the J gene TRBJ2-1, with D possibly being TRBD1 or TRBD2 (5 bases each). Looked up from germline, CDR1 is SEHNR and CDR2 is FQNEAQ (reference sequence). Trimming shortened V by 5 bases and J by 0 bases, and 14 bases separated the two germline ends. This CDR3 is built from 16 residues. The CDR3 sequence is CASSRGGWSSYNEQFF. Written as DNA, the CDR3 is TGTGCCAGCAGCCGGGGCGGGTGGAGCTCCTACAATGAGCAGTTCTTC.

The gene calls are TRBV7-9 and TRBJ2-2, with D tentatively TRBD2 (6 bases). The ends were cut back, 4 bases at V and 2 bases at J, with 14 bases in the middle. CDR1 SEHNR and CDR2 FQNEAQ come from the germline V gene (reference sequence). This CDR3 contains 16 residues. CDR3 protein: CASSSRDSGNTGELFF. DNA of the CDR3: TGTGCCAGCAGCTCCCGGGACTCGGGAAACACCGGGGAGCTGTTTTTT.

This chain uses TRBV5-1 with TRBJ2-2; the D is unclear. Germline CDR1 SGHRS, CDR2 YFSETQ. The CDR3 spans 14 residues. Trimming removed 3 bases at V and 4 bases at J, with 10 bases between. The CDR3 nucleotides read TGCGCCAGCAGCTCCATATATCTCACCGGGGAGCTGTTTTTT. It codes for CASSSIYLTGELFF.

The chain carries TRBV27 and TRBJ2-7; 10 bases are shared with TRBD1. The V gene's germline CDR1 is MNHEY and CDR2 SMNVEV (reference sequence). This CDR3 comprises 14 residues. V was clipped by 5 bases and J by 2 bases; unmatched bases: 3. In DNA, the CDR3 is TGTGCCAGCAGTCGGGGACAGGGGCCCTACGAGCAGTACTTC. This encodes CASSRGQGPYEQYF.

CDR3 residues: CASSEGGRPSYEQYF. The CDR3 nucleotides are TGTGCCAGCAGTGAAGGCGGGAGGCCCTCCTACGAGCAGTACTTC. The J gene is TRBJ2-7, the V gene TRBV2, with 8 nucleotides matching TRBD2. V shed 1 base and J 0 bases; nucleotides not matched to a gene: 2. Germline CDR1 is SNHLY and CDR2 is FYNNEI. The CDR3 spans 15 residues. Supplemented by reference TRBV2 and TRBJ2-7, the full variable domain reads EPEVTQTPSHQVTQMGQEVILRCVPISNHLYFYWYRQILGQKVEFLVSFYNNEISEKSEIFDDQFSVERPDGSNFTLKIRSTKLEDSAMYFCASSEGGRPSYEQYFGPGTRLTVT.

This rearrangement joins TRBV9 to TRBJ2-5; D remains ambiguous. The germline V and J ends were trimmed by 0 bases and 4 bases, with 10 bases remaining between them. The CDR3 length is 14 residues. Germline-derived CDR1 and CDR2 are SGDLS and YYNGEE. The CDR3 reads CASSVEVKGETQYF. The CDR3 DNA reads TGTGCCAGCAGCGTAGAGGTGAAGGGAGAGACCCAGTACTTC.

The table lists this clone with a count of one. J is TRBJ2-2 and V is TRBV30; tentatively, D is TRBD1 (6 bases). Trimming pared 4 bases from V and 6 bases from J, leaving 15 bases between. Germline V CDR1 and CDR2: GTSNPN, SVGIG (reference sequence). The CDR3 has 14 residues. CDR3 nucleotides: TGTGCCTGGACCTCGGACAGTCGGGCCGGGGAGCTGTTTTTT. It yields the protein CAWTSDSRAGELFF.

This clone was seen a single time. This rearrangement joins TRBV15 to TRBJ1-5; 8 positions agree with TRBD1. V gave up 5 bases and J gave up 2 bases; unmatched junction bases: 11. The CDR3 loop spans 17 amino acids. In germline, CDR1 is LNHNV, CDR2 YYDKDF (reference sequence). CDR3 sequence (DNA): TGTGCCACCAGCCCGAGTTGGGGACAGGTTGGCAATCAGCCCCAGCATTTT. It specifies CATSPSWGQVGNQPQHF.

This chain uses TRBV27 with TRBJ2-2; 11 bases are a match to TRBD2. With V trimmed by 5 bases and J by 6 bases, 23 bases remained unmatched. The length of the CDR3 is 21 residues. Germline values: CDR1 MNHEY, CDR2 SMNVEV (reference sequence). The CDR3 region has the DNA TGTGCCAGCAGTACGGAGGGCAGACTAGCGGGAAACGGGATGTTCGCCGGGGAGCTGTTTTTT. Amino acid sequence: CASSTEGRLAGNGMFAGELFF.

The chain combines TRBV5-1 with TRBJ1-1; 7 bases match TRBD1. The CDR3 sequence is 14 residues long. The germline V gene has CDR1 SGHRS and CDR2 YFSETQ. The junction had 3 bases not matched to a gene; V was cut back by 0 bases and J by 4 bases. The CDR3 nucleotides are TGCGCCAGCAGCTTGGGGGAGGGGGCCACTGAAGCTTTCTTT. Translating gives CASSLGEGATEAFF.

CDR3 loop: CASSVGGLNPWSGYTF. The CDR3 nucleotides are TGTGCCAGCAGCGTAGGGGGACTAAACCCATGGAGTGGCTACACCTTC. The V call is TRBV9, the J call TRBJ1-2, with D perhaps matching TRBD1 (5 bases). V dropped 0 bases and J dropped 7 bases, with 19 bases sitting between them. The CDR3 is made up of 16 amino acids. The germline V gene encodes CDR1 SGDLS and CDR2 YYNGEE. The full variable domain, completed using reference TRBV9 and TRBJ1-2, is DSGVTQTPKHLITATGQRVTLRCSPRSGDLSVYWYQQSLDQGLQFLIQYYNGEERAKGNILERFSAQQFPDLHSELNLSSLELGDSALYFCASSVGGLNPWSGYTFGSGTRLTVV.

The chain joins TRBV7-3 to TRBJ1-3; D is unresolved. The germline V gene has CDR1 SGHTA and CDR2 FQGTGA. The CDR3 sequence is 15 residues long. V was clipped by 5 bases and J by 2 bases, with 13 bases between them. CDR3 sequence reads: CASSADGDPGNTIYF. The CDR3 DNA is TGTGCCAGCAGCGCAGACGGAGACCCTGGAAACACCATATATTTT.

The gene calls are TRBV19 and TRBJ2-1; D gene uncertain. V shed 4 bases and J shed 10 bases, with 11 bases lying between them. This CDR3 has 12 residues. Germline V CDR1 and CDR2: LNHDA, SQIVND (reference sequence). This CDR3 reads CASSTLEEEQFF. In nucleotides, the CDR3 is TGTGCCAGTAGTACCCTCGAGGAGGAGCAGTTCTTC.

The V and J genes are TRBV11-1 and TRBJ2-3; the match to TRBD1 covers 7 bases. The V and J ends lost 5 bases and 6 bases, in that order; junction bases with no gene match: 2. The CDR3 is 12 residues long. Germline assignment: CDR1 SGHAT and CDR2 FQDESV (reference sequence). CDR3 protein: CASSLTGDTQYF. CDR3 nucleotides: TGTGCCAGCAGCCTGACAGGGGATACGCAGTATTTT.

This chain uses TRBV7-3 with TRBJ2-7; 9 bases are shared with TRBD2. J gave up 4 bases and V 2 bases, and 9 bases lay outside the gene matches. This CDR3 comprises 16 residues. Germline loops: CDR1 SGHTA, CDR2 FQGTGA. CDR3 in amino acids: CASSLGSPAGGYEQYF. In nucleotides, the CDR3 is TGTGCCAGCAGCTTAGGGTCCCCAGCGGGAGGATACGAGCAGTACTTC.

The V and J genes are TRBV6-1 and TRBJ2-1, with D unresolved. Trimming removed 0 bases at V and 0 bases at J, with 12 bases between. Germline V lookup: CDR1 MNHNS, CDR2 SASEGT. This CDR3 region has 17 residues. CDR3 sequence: CASSEAPAYSSYNEQFF. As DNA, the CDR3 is TGTGCCAGCAGTGAAGCGCCCGCCTATAGCTCCTACAATGAGCAGTTCTTC.